This record covers a single T cell receptor (beta chain). The record originates from a study of PD-L1 blockade in urothelial cancer. Clones were read by immunoSEQ multiplex PCR, and TCRdb kept only the in-frame ones, dropping some. The table has under 30,000 clones, 80% to 90% seen once. Germline trimming cut 4 bases from V and 0 bases from J; bases unmatched to any gene: 12. Germline V CDR1 and CDR2: SGDLS, YYNGEE. This CDR3 is 17 amino acids long. This receptor was taken from a man aged 50 to 60 with urothelial cancer. Here the sequenced sample was PBMCs, taken around atezolizumab (anti-PD-L1) treatment. This chain joins TRBV9 and TRBJ2-7; 8 bases are shared with TRBD1. CDR3 in DNA: TGTGCCAGCAGCCCTCCATCGGGACAGGTGTTCTCCTACGAGCAGTACTTC. This gives the protein CASSPPSGQVFSYEQYF.